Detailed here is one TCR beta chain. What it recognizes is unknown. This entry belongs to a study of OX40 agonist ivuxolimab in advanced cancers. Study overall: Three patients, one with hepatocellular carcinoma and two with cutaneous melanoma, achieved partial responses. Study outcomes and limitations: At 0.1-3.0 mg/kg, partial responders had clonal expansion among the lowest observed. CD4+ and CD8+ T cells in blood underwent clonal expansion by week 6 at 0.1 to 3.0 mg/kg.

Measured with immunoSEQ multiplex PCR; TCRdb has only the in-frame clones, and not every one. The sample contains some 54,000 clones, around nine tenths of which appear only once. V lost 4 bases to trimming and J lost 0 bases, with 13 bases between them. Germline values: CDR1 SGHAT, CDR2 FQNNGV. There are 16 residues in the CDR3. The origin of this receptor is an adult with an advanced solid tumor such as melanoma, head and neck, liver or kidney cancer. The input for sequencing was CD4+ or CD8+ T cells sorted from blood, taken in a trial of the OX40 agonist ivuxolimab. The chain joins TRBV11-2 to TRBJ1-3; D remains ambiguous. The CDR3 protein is CASSWEIWDSGNTIYF. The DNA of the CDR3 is TGTGCCAGCAGCTGGGAGATCTGGGACTCTGGAAACACCATATATTTT.